The rows below give T cell receptor beta chains drawn from one sample of a study of graft-versus-host responses after intestinal transplantation. The method was immunoSEQ multiplex PCR; TCRdb's version includes in-frame clones alone and lacks a portion of them. The sample shows 75,000 to 100,000 clones, 80% to 85% of them seen only once. What these receptors recognize is not known. This specimen was unstimulated CD8+ T cells sorted from spleen or lymph node cells, taken before intestinal transplant. The receptors derive from a human donor who received an intestinal transplant. The conserved cysteine and the conserved F or W are not part of the CDR3 here.

>TRBV5-4|TRBJ1-3
ASSLEGGAIY
>TRBV11-2|TRBJ1-1
ASSLGQNTEAF
>TRBV30|TRBJ1-5
AWEQGARNQPQH
>TRBV9|TRBJ2-1
ASSASGTYNEQF
>TRBV4-1|TRBJ2-1
ASSQEGRGIYNEQF
>TRBV25-1|TRBJ1-4
ASSAGVSEKLF
>TRBV30|TRBJ2-3
AWSLRGTGKKDTQY
>TRBV6-1|TRBJ2-2
ASSPDYNTGELF
>TRBV6-5|TRBJ2-1
ASSYGPSNEQF
>TRBV30|TRBJ1-5
AWSGGVHSNQPQH
>TRBV7-2|TRBJ2-5
ASSLGSQGTSGTQY
>TRBV28|TRBJ2-7
ASSFGTSTYLGQYEQY
>TRBV6-5|TRBJ2-7
ASSDGTSGRGEQY
>TRBV30|TRBJ2-1
AWSEGSYNEQF
>TRBV7-6|TRBJ2-1
ASSFGGTYNEQF
>TRBV6-5|TRBJ2-7
ASSPRTGWPYEQY
>TRBV21-1|TRBJ2-7
ASSKEDGHAAAYEQY
>TRBV9|TRBJ2-7
ASSVEERTGIYEQY
>TRBV7-6|TRBJ2-7
ASSLAGRGGRGPYEQY
>TRBV2|TRBJ2-7
ASSAPTSGLTYEQY
>TRBV7-6|TRBJ2-1
ASSISPVPGQDYNEQF
>TRBV5-8|TRBJ1-2
ASSMTDYLGYT
>TRBV27|TRBJ2-5
ASSLSYPVAQSGTQY
>TRBV19|TRBJ2-7
ASSARQGPVNYEQY
>TRBV13|TRBJ1-1
ASSNRDRGTGEAF
>TRBV10-3|TRBJ2-7
AISEAPLLEQY
>TRBV10-1|TRBJ2-1
ASSLRQGDEQF
>TRBV2|TRBJ1-3
ASTQGGRRGNTIY
>TRBV13|TRBJ2-3
ASSARLAGGTDTQY